These 14 T cell receptor beta chains share one sample of origin, sequenced in a study of cytomegalovirus exposure and HLA in healthy donors. It was with 60 Vbeta and 13 Jbeta primers that the PCR ran. Generated by immunoSEQ multiplex PCR, the TCRdb table keeps only in-frame clones and is missing some. This sample carries 150,000 to 200,000 clones, around 83% of them seen once, and the ten largest clones take about 1.7%. The sequencing input was PBMCs. Every receptor here comes from a woman under 30 in good health and CMV-seronegative.

The chain has TRBV19 and TRBJ1-4, with D uncertain. The CDR3 runs 15 residues. The V gene lost 1 base and the J gene lost 6 bases, with 12 bases spanning the gap. Per the germline V gene, CDR1 is LNHDA and CDR2 is SQIVND (reference sequence). CDR3 amino acids: CASSIGAGIDEKLFF. CDR3 coding DNA: TGTGCCAGTAGTATAGGGGCCGGGATAGATGAAAAACTGTTTTTT.

The sample holds one count of this clone. The chain has TRBV29-1 and TRBJ2-5, with 7 nucleotides matching TRBD2. This CDR3 is 12 amino acids long. Germline V gives CDR1 SQVTM, CDR2 ANQGSEA. Trimming cost V 6 bases and J 5 bases; bases outside gene matches: 6. CDR3 nucleotide sequence: TGCAGCGTATCCCCGGGAGGCGAGACCCAGTACTTC. This encodes CSVSPGGETQYF. The full variable domain, in which reference TRBV29-1 and TRBJ2-5 provide the parts outside the CDR3, is SAVISQKPSRDICQRGTSLTIQCQVDSQVTMMFWYRQQPGQSLTLIATANQGSEATYESGFVIDKFPISRPNLTFSTLTVSNMSPEDSSIYLCSVSPGGETQYFGPGTRLLVL.

This chain links TRBV28 with TRBJ2-1; 13 bases align to TRBD2. Looked up from germline, CDR1 is MDHEN and CDR2 is SYDVKM. V was clipped by 5 bases and J by 3 bases; unmatched bases: 10. This CDR3 region has 18 residues. The chain's CDR3 is CASSLERLAGGGYNEQFF. The CDR3 DNA reads TGTGCCAGCAGTCTAGAAAGACTAGCGGGAGGAGGCTACAATGAGCAGTTCTTC.

The V and J genes are TRBV5-5 and TRBJ2-3; tentatively, D is TRBD1 (5 bases). The germline V gene encodes CDR1 SGHKS and CDR2 YYEKEE (reference sequence). This CDR3 contains 16 residues. V was pared by 2 bases and J by 1 base, with 14 bases between. The CDR3 region is CASSFTSQGGTDTQYF. The CDR3 nucleotides read TGTGCCAGCAGCTTTACCAGCCAGGGTGGCACAGATACGCAGTATTTT.

The V gene is TRBV7-2, the J gene TRBJ1-2, with 8 bases aligning to TRBD1. The CDR3 covers 12 residues. The ends lost 5 bases at V and 6 bases at J; junction bases unmatched: 2. CDR1 and CDR2 from the germline V gene are SGHTA and FQGNSA. The CDR3 DNA reads TGTGCCAGCAGCCGGACAGGGCATGGCTACACCTTC. Protein product: CASSRTGHGYTF.

This sequence joins TRBV19 and TRBJ1-5; TRBD1 matches at 8 bases. The CDR3 is made up of 16 amino acids. The ends lost 5 bases at V and 4 bases at J; junction bases unmatched: 10. In germline, CDR1 is LNHDA, CDR2 SQIVND (reference sequence). The chain's CDR3 is CASSPWRTGLNQPQHF. The CDR3 nucleotides are TGTGCCAGTAGTCCGTGGCGGACAGGGCTTAATCAGCCCCAGCATTTT.

The table lists this clone with a count of one. The chain combines TRBV7-2 with TRBJ2-4, with D possibly TRBD1 on 5 matching bases. V was shortened by 1 base and J by 0 bases, with 10 bases between the two germline ends. CDR1 and CDR2 (germline): SGHTA, FQGNSA. CDR3 length equals 16 residues. CDR3 DNA: TGTGCCAGCAGCTTAGGACAGTATCAAGCCAAAAACATTCAGTACTTC. It codes for CASSLGQYQAKNIQYF.

The chain uses TRBV5-6 and TRBJ2-3; 10 bases are a match to TRBD1. J was trimmed by 3 bases and V by 4 bases; bases with no gene match: 11. The germline V gene encodes CDR1 SGHDT and CDR2 YYEEEE. The CDR3 runs 17 residues. The CDR3 region is CASSLLGQGKWTDTQYF. Written as DNA, the CDR3 is TGTGCCAGCAGCCTCCTGGGACAGGGGAAGTGGACAGATACGCAGTATTTT. The whole variable domain, remainder taken from reference TRBV5-6 and TRBJ2-3, is DAGVTQSPTHLIKTRGQQVTLRCSPKSGHDTVSWYQQALGQGPQFIFQYYEEEERQRGNFPDRFSGHQFPNYSSELNVNALLLGDSALYLCASSLLGQGKWTDTQYFGPGTRLTVL.

This sequence joins TRBV28 and TRBJ2-3; tentatively, D is TRBD2 (5 bases). Trimming took off 8 bases at V and 1 base at J, with 13 bases between the two ends. Per the germline V gene, CDR1 is MDHEN and CDR2 is SYDVKM. The CDR3 has 14 amino acids. DNA for the CDR3: TGTGCCAGCGTTTGGAGGAATGGCACAGATACGCAGTATTTT. Residues: CASVWRNGTDTQYF.

The J gene is TRBJ2-5, the V gene TRBV7-8; 9 bases match TRBD2. The DNA end favors TRBJ2-7, so the J call may be wrong. The CDR3 is 16 residues long. Germline CDR1 reads SGHVS; CDR2 reads FQNEAQ. CDR3 DNA sequence: TGTGCCAGCAGCTTAATGCTAGCGGGACCCTCCTACGAGCAGTACTTC. Protein sequence: CASSLMLAGPSYEQYF.

This clone was seen a handful of times. This CDR3 reads CASTWAGDGGAEAFF. The DNA for the CDR3 is TGTGCCAGCACCTGGGCGGGGGACGGGGGCGCTGAAGCTTTCTTT. The chain joins TRBV7-9 to TRBJ1-1, with D possibly TRBD1 on 6 matching bases. The CDR3 contains 15 residues. The germline V and J ends were trimmed by 7 bases and 6 bases, with 21 bases remaining between them. Germline CDR1 is SEHNR and CDR2 is FQNEAQ (reference sequence).

V gene TRBV6-1 combines with J gene TRBJ2-5, with 7 bases aligning to TRBD1. The germline gives CDR1 MNHNS, CDR2 SASEGT. The ends lost 11 bases at V and 5 bases at J; junction bases unmatched: 11. This CDR3 contains 13 residues. In DNA form, the CDR3 reads TGTGCCGGTCGACAGGGTCTTTGGGAGACCCAGTACTTC. Amino acids: CAGRQGLWETQYF.

Regarding this clone: The same CDR3 can be traced to other DNA sequences in this sample. The chain has TRBV10-2 and TRBJ2-2, with 11 nucleotides matching TRBD2. Per the germline V gene, CDR1 is WSHSY and CDR2 is SAAADI. The CDR3 spans 17 residues. The V segment lost 2 bases and the J segment 2 bases; nucleotides outside the gene matches: 4. The CDR3 spells CASSEGLAGGNTGELFF. In nucleotides, the CDR3 is TGCGCCAGCAGTGAGGGGCTAGCGGGAGGTAACACCGGGGAGCTGTTTTTT.

This chain joins TRBV9 and TRBJ2-1; D may be TRBD2 (6 bases). V was cut by 0 bases and J by 9 bases, with 25 bases left in between. The CDR3 length is 18 residues. The germline CDR1 and CDR2 sequences are SGDLS and YYNGEE. The CDR3 coding sequence is TGTGCCAGCAGCGTAGCGGGGGAGGTGGTTTTGGGGTCCTCTGAGCAGTTCTTC. Translated, it gives CASSVAGEVVLGSSEQFF.